The source of this T cell receptor beta chain is a study of T cell responses to AZD1222 COVID-19 vaccine. Regarding the study as a whole: Donors were largely white British and mainly female; clonal diversity was possibly underestimated. Spike-wide vaccine-associated CD4 TCRs dominated at 160-218 and 743-854.

A note on this clone: Its target is unknown.

Trimming removed 3 bases from V and 4 bases from J, with 15 bases in between. This CDR3 comprises 15 residues. Germline values: CDR1 MGHDK, CDR2 SYGVNS. The repertoire was sequenced with immunoSEQ multiplex PCR; TCRdb's copy has only in-frame clones and lacks some. The data show some 39,000 clones, 90% seen once. The receptor was derived from an adult who received the AZD1222 COVID-19 vaccine. The chain couples TRBV25-1 to TRBJ1-1; possible D gene TRBD1, 6 bases. The material was peripheral blood, obtained 28 days after the second AZD1222 dose. The CDR3 region is CASSDPQGGTTEAFF. CDR3 DNA: TGTGCCAGCAGTGATCCACAGGGAGGGACCACTGAAGCTTTCTTT.